A single sample gave rise to the 7 T cell receptor beta chains below, sequenced in a study of T cell responses to AZD1222 COVID-19 vaccine (dated by TCRdb to about 2021). Receptors were amplified or captured by the immunoSEQ multiplex PCR assay. The clones in this table, taken by TCRdb from immuneACCESS, are in-frame only. Not every clone is retained; where verified, under half of the shortfall comes from an unresolved V gene, and the cause of the rest is unknown. The sample table contains about 120,000 clones; only one count was recorded for more than 85% of them. Jointly, the top ten make up under 3.5% of the sample. The label giving this sample's time point can be read as: baseline before first vaccination. The sample here was peripheral blood, taken on day 0 of AZD1222 vaccination. Every receptor here comes from an adult in good health.

The genes are TRBV10-1 and TRBJ1-4, with a weak D call TRBD1 (6 bases). Trimming took off 5 bases at V and 6 bases at J, with 10 bases between the two ends. The germline V gene encodes CDR1 WNHNN and CDR2 SYGVQD (reference sequence). The length of the CDR3 is 13 residues. DNA of the CDR3: TGCGCCAGCAGTCGGACAGTTGATGAAAAACTGTTTTTT. It translates to CASSRTVDEKLFF.

The V and J genes are TRBV7-2 and TRBJ1-2; D ambiguous. Per germline, CDR1 SGHTA and CDR2 FQGNSA. V was clipped by 1 base and J by 3 bases, with 9 bases between them. The length of the CDR3 is 14 residues. CDR3 bases: TGTGCCAGCAGCTTAGGGGTATTCCACTATGGCTACACCTTC. Translation: CASSLGVFHYGYTF.

This clone was seen once. The chain uses TRBV6-1 and TRBJ1-6; D remains ambiguous. Trimming took 1 base from V and 8 from J, leaving 6 bases between them. This CDR3 has 13 residues. The germline gives CDR1 MNHNS, CDR2 SASEGT. CDR3 sequence: CASSEGRYSPLHF. The DNA for the CDR3 is TGTGCCAGCAGTGAAGGTAGATATTCACCCCTCCACTTT.

The chain links TRBV7-9 to TRBJ1-4; maybe TRBD1 (6 bases). Germline CDR1 reads SEHNR; CDR2 reads FQNEAQ (reference sequence). The V end was cut by 8 bases, the J end by 7 bases, with 17 bases between. The CDR3 covers 14 residues. CDR3 amino acids: CASALSATGEKLFF. DNA for the CDR3: TGTGCCAGCGCCCTCTCGGCGACAGGTGAAAAACTGTTTTTT.

V gene TRBV10-1 combines with J gene TRBJ1-2; 7 nucleotides line up with TRBD1. Trimming removed 0 bases from V and 4 bases from J; junction bases left unmatched: 2. Per germline, CDR1 WNHNN and CDR2 SYGVQD (reference sequence). The CDR3 length is 14 residues. For the CDR3, the DNA is TGCGCCAGCAGTGAGTCGACAGGGCCCTATGGCTACACCTTC. Translated, it gives CASSESTGPYGYTF.

The rearrangement joins TRBV6-5 to TRBJ2-1; TRBD1 agrees at 8 bases. Germline lookup yields CDR1 MNHEY and CDR2 SVGAGI. The CDR3 spans 14 residues. J gave up 4 bases and V 4 bases, and 3 bases lay outside the gene matches. DNA for the CDR3: TGTGCCAGCAGTTCGGACAGGGAATACAATGAGCAGTTCTTC. Protein: CASSSDREYNEQFF.

The chain combines TRBV19 with TRBJ1-4; D not certain. This CDR3 is 14 amino acids long. Trimming pared 6 bases from V and 3 bases from J, leaving 11 bases between. Germline V lookup: CDR1 LNHDA, CDR2 SQIVND (reference sequence). The CDR3 spells CASSILGANEKLFF. The CDR3 DNA sequence: TGTGCCAGTAGCATTCTTGGGGCTAATGAAAAACTGTTTTTT.